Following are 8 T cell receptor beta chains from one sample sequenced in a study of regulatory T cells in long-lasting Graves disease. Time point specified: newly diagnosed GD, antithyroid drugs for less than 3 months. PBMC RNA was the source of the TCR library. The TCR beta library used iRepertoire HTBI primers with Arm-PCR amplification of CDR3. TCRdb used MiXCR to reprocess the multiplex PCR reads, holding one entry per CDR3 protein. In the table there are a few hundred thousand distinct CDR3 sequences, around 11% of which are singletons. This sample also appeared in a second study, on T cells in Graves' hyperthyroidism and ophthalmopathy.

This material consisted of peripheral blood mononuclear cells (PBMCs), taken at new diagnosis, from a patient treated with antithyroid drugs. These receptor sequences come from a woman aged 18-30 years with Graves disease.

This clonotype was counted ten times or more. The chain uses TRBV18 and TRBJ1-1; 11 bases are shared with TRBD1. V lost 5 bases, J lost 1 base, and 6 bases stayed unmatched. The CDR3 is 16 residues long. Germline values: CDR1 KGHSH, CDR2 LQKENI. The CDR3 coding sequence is TGTGCCAGCTCAAGCGCCGGGACAGGGGGGAACACTGAAGCTTTCTTT. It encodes CASSSAGTGGNTEAFF.

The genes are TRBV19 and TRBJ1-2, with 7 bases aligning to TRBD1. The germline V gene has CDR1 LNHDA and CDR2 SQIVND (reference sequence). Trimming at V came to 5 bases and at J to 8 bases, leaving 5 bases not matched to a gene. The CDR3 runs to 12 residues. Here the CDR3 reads CASSQQDRGYTF. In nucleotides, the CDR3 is TGTGCCAGTAGTCAGCAGGACAGGGGCTACACCTTC.

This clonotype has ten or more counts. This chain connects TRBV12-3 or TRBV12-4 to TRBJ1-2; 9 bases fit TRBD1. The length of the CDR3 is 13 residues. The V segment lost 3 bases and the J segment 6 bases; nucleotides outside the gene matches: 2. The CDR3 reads CASSFGTGNGYTF. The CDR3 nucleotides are TGTGCCAGCAGTTTTGGGACAGGGAATGGCTACACCTTC.

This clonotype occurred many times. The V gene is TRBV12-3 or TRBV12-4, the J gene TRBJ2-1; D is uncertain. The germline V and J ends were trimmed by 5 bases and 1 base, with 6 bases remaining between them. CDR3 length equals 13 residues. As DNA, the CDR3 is TGTGCCAGCAGTGGTATATCCTACAATGAGCAGTTCTTC. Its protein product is CASSGISYNEQFF.

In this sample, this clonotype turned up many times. In DNA, the CDR3 is TGTGCCAGCAGCCAAGATCGGGGGGAGCAGTACTTC. This sequence encodes CASSQDRGEQYF. The rearrangement joins TRBV3-1 to TRBJ2-7; TRBD2 is a possible D gene (6 bases). Germline loops: CDR1 LGHDT, CDR2 YNNKEL (reference sequence). The CDR3 has 12 amino acids. Trimming pared 0 bases from V and 7 bases from J, leaving 7 bases between.

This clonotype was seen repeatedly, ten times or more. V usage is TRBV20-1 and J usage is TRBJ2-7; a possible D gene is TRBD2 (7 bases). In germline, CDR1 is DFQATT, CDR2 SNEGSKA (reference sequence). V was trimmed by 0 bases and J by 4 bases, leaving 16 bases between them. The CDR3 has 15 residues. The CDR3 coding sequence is TGCAGTGCTAGAGATGGGCGGGGGCCCCTATACGAGCAGTACGTC. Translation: CSARDGRGPLYEQYV.

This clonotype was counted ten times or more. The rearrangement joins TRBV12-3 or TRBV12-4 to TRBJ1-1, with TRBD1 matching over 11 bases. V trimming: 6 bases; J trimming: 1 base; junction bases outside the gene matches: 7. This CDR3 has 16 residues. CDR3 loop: CASSRGQGGENTEAFF. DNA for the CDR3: TGTGCCAGCAGCCGGGGACAGGGGGGAGAGAACACTGAAGCTTTCTTT.

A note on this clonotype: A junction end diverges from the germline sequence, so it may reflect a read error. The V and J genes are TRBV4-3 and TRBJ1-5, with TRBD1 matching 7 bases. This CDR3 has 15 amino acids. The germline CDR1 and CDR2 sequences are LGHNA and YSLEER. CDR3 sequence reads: CTSSMDRLSNQPQHF. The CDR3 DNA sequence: TGCACCAGCAGCATGGACAGGCTAAGCAATCAGCCCCAGCATTTT.